Shown below are 32 T cell receptor beta chains from a single sample sequenced in a study of shared T cell receptors in the human thymus. TCRdb's table, derived via immunoSEQ multiplex PCR, lists solely in-frame clones and lacks some. The sample has hundreds of thousands of clones, approximately 87% seen once. These data are also associated with another study on human thymus T cells.

Sequences were obtained from thymocytes. These receptors were obtained from a boy in the first two years of life with a congenital heart defect.

The genes are TRBV5-8 and TRBJ1-5; 11 bases are a match to TRBD1. Germline-derived CDR1 and CDR2 are SGHTS and YDEGEE. V lost 4 bases to trimming and J lost 2 bases; unmatched junction nucleotides: 8. This CDR3 spans 17 amino acids. In nucleotides, the CDR3 is TGTGCCAGCAGCACCGGGACAGGGGGTGAGCGCAATCAGCCCCAGCATTTT. Protein sequence: CASSTGTGGERNQPQHF.

The chain is built from TRBV5-6 and TRBJ2-1; 12 bases match TRBD2. Trimming removed 1 base from V and 7 bases from J; junction bases left unmatched: 3. Per germline, CDR1 SGHDT and CDR2 YYEEEE. CDR3 length: 15 residues. CDR3 coding DNA: TGTGCCAGCAGCTTGTCTAGCGGGAGGGAGAATGAGCAGTTCTTC. Protein: CASSLSSGRENEQFF.

The V and J genes are TRBV6-1 and TRBJ2-5; TRBD2 aligns across 10 bases. CDR1 is MNHNS, CDR2 SASEGT, per germline. Trimming cost V 3 bases and J 7 bases; bases outside gene matches: 14. The CDR3 is 17 amino acids. This CDR3 is CASSDLAAGGPRATQYF. The CDR3 DNA reads as TGTGCCAGCAGTGATCTTGCAGCGGGAGGGCCTCGGGCGACCCAGTACTTC.

This clone was observed a single time. The rearrangement uses TRBV2 and TRBJ1-2; D unresolved. Trimming shortened V by 2 bases and J by 6 bases, and 13 bases separated the two germline ends. Germline V gene lookup returns CDR1 SNHLY and CDR2 FYNNEI. The CDR3 contains 14 residues. The CDR3 protein is CASSEWAPRDGYTF. CDR3 coding DNA: TGTGCCAGCAGTGAATGGGCCCCGAGGGATGGCTACACCTTC.

The chain joins TRBV14 to TRBJ2-3; D is unresolved. CDR1 is SGHDN and CDR2 is FVKESK in the germline V gene. V gave up 3 bases and J gave up 7 bases, with 11 bases separating them. The CDR3 totals 13 residues. The chain's CDR3 is CASSHGAHYTQYF. In nucleotides, the CDR3 is TGTGCCAGCAGCCATGGAGCCCATTATACGCAGTATTTT. Based on the CDR3 plus reference TRBV14 and TRBJ2-3, the full variable domain is EAGVTQFPSHSVIEKGQTVTLRCDPISGHDNLYWYRRVMGKEIKFLLHFVKESKQDESGMPNNRFLAERTGGTYSTLKVQPAELEDSGVYFCASSHGAHYTQYFGPGTRLTVL.

The chain uses TRBV27 and TRBJ1-1, with 7 bases aligning to TRBD1. Trimming removed 3 bases from V and 4 bases from J; junction bases left unmatched: 5. Germline CDR1 reads MNHEY; CDR2 reads SMNVEV (reference sequence). The CDR3 spans 14 residues. Written as DNA, the CDR3 is TGTGCCAGCAGTTTCAACAGGGGTGCCACTGAAGCTTTCTTT. As protein: CASSFNRGATEAFF.

The genes are TRBV4-1 and TRBJ2-7; TRBD1 aligns across 10 bases. The CDR3 length is 15 residues. CDR1 is MGHRA, CDR2 YSYEKL, per germline. V gave up 2 bases and J gave up 2 bases; unmatched junction bases: 3. CDR3 DNA sequence: TGCGCCAGCAGCCAACGGGACAGGGGCGCCTACGAGCAGTACTTC. Protein product: CASSQRDRGAYEQYF.

The V call is TRBV4-1, the J call TRBJ2-5; a weak D match, TRBD2 (6 bases). The CDR3 loop spans 15 amino acids. V was cut by 0 bases and J by 6 bases, with 14 bases left in between. Germline V gene sequence: CDR1 MGHRA, CDR2 YSYEKL. The DNA of the CDR3 is TGCGCCAGCAGCCAAGATTCGGACTATACAAAGACCCAGTACTTC. This sequence encodes CASSQDSDYTKTQYF.

The chain couples TRBV6-4 to TRBJ1-3, with D possibly being TRBD1 (6 bases). V dropped 2 bases and J dropped 0 bases, with 14 bases sitting between them. Germline CDR1 and CDR2: MRHNA and SNTAGT. The CDR3 length is 17 residues. For the CDR3, the DNA is TGTGCCAGCAGTGACACGGACTCGACAGGCTCTGGAAACACCATATATTTT. This codes for CASSDTDSTGSGNTIYF.

The J gene is TRBJ2-7, the V gene TRBV28; 10 bases match TRBD2. The length of the CDR3 is 18 residues. V was clipped by 1 base and J by 3 bases; unmatched bases: 12. Per germline, CDR1 MDHEN and CDR2 SYDVKM. CDR3 DNA sequence: TGTGCCAGCAGTTTATTCGTCCTCAGACTAGCGGGCGACTACGAGCAGTACTTC. Translating it yields CASSLFVLRLAGDYEQYF.

This chain links TRBV30 with TRBJ2-7, with 8 bases lining up with TRBD2. The CDR3 extends over 13 amino acids. Germline V CDR1 and CDR2: GTSNPN, SVGIG (reference sequence). V gave up 0 bases and J gave up 2 bases; unmatched junction bases: 0. The CDR3 region is CAWSVGLAYEQYF. In DNA form, the CDR3 reads TGTGCCTGGAGTGTGGGACTAGCCTACGAGCAGTACTTC.

A few counts support this clone. The chain is built from TRBV28 and TRBJ2-5; 11 bases map to TRBD1. Germline CDR1 MDHEN, CDR2 SYDVKM. The CDR3 is made up of 16 amino acids. The V and J ends lost 5 bases and 2 bases, in that order; junction bases with no gene match: 7. CDR3 nucleotide sequence: TGTGCCAGCAGTCCAGGGGGACAGGGGGAGCAAGAGACCCAGTACTTC. Residues: CASSPGGQGEQETQYF.

The chain carries TRBV11-2 and TRBJ2-1, with 7 bases that match TRBD2. V gave up 1 base and J gave up 0 bases; unmatched junction bases: 0. The CDR3 is made up of 15 amino acids. Germline assignment: CDR1 SGHAT and CDR2 FQNNGV. CDR3 in amino acids: CASSLGGSSYNEQFF. DNA for the CDR3: TGTGCCAGCAGCTTAGGCGGGAGCTCCTACAATGAGCAGTTCTTC.

V is TRBV6-4 and J is TRBJ2-1, with 10 positions matching TRBD1. This CDR3 spans 16 amino acids. Germline values: CDR1 MRHNA, CDR2 SNTAGT. V gave up 2 bases and J gave up 5 bases; unmatched junction bases: 6. CDR3 sequence reads: CASSDGTGQGNNEQFF. The CDR3 DNA reads TGTGCCAGCAGTGACGGAACGGGACAGGGGAACAATGAGCAGTTCTTC.

The CDR3 sequence is CASSLIRGKGNEQFF. The CDR3, as DNA: TGTGCCAGCAGCTTAATCCGGGGTAAGGGCAATGAGCAGTTCTTC. The chain couples TRBV5-6 to TRBJ2-1, with TRBD2 as a possible D gene (5 bases). This CDR3 is 15 amino acids long. Trimming took off 2 bases at V and 6 bases at J, with 15 bases between the two ends. Germline V gene data show CDR1 as SGHDT and CDR2 as YYEEEE.

In this sample, this clone turned up a few times. This chain connects TRBV19 to TRBJ2-7; TRBD1 matches 9 bases. Losses at the gene ends were 6 bases for V and 3 bases for J; bases not matched to a gene: 21. Looked up from germline, CDR1 is LNHDA and CDR2 is SQIVND (reference sequence). The CDR3 has 19 amino acids. In nucleotides, the CDR3 is TGTGCCAGTAGCCCATTACAGGGGGCAGGGCTAGCGGACTTCTACGAGCAGTACTTC. Its translation: CASSPLQGAGLADFYEQYF.

This rearrangement joins TRBV11-3 to TRBJ2-7; 10 nucleotides match TRBD1. The CDR3 loop spans 16 amino acids. V lost 4 bases to trimming and J lost 5 bases; unmatched junction nucleotides: 11. The germline CDR1 and CDR2 sequences are SGHNT and YENEEA. The CDR3 is CASSSPRQGANDEQYF. The CDR3 bases are TGTGCCAGCAGCTCCCCGCGACAGGGGGCAAACGACGAGCAGTACTTC.

The chain is built from TRBV18 and TRBJ2-7; D not resolved. The V end was cut by 5 bases, the J end by 0 bases, with 11 bases between. CDR3 length: 14 residues. CDR1 is KGHSH, CDR2 LQKENI, per germline. The CDR3 nucleotides read TGTGCCAGCTCAGGTGGCGGCCTCTCCTACGAGCAGTACTTC. Encoded protein: CASSGGGLSYEQYF.

The CDR3 loop reads CASSLPRQGYTEAFF. The CDR3 region has the DNA TGTGCCAGCAGCTTACCGCGACAGGGGTACACTGAAGCTTTCTTT. The J gene is TRBJ1-1, the V gene TRBV11-3, with 8 bases identical to TRBD1. The CDR3 is made up of 15 amino acids. The germline V gene encodes CDR1 SGHNT and CDR2 YENEEA. V lost 2 bases to trimming and J lost 3 bases; unmatched junction nucleotides: 5.

The chain joins TRBV6-5 to TRBJ2-7; no firm D call. The V end lost 0 bases, the J end lost 2 bases, and 11 bases lay between the germline ends. The CDR3 has 15 residues. Germline values: CDR1 MNHEY, CDR2 SVGAGI. Here the CDR3 reads CASSYSQANTYEQYF. DNA for the CDR3: TGTGCCAGCAGTTACTCGCAGGCCAACACCTACGAGCAGTACTTC.

The J gene is TRBJ2-7, the V gene TRBV12-5; 7 bases are shared with TRBD1. V lost 0 bases and J lost 5; bases outside the gene matches: 10. The CDR3 covers 16 residues. The germline V gene has CDR1 LGHNT and CDR2 FRNRAP. For the CDR3, the DNA is TGTGCTAGTGGTTTGGTACGTACAGGGGCGCACCACGAGCAGTACTTC. This translates into CASGLVRTGAHHEQYF.

The V gene is TRBV6-1, the J gene TRBJ2-7, with 7 bases fitting TRBD1. The J segment lost 5 bases and the V segment lost 4 bases, leaving 8 bases of the junction unmatched. The CDR3 runs to 14 residues. From germline, CDR1 is MNHNS and CDR2 SASEGT. The CDR3 protein is CASSAPPDRDEQYF. The CDR3 region has the DNA TGTGCCAGCAGTGCACCCCCCGACAGGGACGAGCAGTACTTC.

The chain combines TRBV12-5 with TRBJ2-2, with 7 bases identical to TRBD1. This CDR3 has 14 amino acids. CDR1 and CDR2 from the germline V gene are LGHNT and FRNRAP. Trimming took 4 bases from V and 2 from J; bases not matched to a gene: 1. This chain's CDR3 is CASGSGGNTGELFF. In nucleotides, the CDR3 is TGTGCTAGTGGTTCAGGGGGAAACACCGGGGAGCTGTTTTTT.

This clone has just a few counts. The chain employs TRBV7-6 and TRBJ2-1; 10 nucleotides agree with TRBD2. The CDR3 covers 15 residues. Germline assignment: CDR1 SGHVS and CDR2 FNYEAQ. V lost 0 bases, J lost 7 bases, and 3 bases stayed unmatched. CDR3 nucleotide sequence: TGTGCCAGCAGCTTAGCGACTAGCGGGTGGAATGAGCAGTTCTTC. It encodes CASSLATSGWNEQFF.

This clone was detected once. J is TRBJ2-1 and V is TRBV4-3, with D perhaps matching TRBD2 (5 bases). CDR3 size: 17 residues. CDR1 LGHNA and CDR2 YSLEER come from the germline V gene. Trimming shortened V by 0 bases and J by 5 bases, and 17 bases separated the two germline ends. CDR3 sequence (DNA): TGCGCCAGCAGCCAAGATCGGATCGGGATAGCCGACAATGAGCAGTTCTTC. Translation gives CASSQDRIGIADNEQFF.

The rearrangement uses TRBV29-1 and TRBJ2-1, with unresolved D. Trimming took 0 bases from V and 9 from J, leaving 12 bases between them. Germline CDR1 and CDR2: SQVTM and ANQGSEA. This CDR3 comprises 13 residues. CDR3 coding DNA: TGCAGCGTTGAAGAGTTGGTGGCAGGTGAGCAGTTCTTC. Protein product: CSVEELVAGEQFF.

The chain joins TRBV11-3 to TRBJ2-7; 9 bases align to TRBD1. Germline CDR1 is SGHNT and CDR2 is YENEEA. There are 14 residues in the CDR3. Germline trimming cut 5 bases from V and 3 bases from J; bases unmatched to any gene: 5. Written as DNA, the CDR3 is TGTGCCAGCAGCCCTACAGGGGGCAGCTACGAGCAGTACTTC. Protein product: CASSPTGGSYEQYF.

V and J are TRBV4-1 and TRBJ2-7; 11 bases map to TRBD2. Germline loops: CDR1 MGHRA, CDR2 YSYEKL. With 1 base clipped from V and 4 bases from J, the junction kept 6 bases outside the gene matches. This CDR3 region has 16 residues. CDR3 DNA sequence: TGCGCCAGCAGCCAAGGGTCAACTAGCGGGAGATACGAGCAGTACTTC. Amino acids: CASSQGSTSGRYEQYF.

The rearrangement uses TRBV9 and TRBJ2-7, with 7 bases lining up with TRBD2. Germline CDR1 reads SGDLS; CDR2 reads YYNGEE. CDR3 length: 15 amino acids. J gave up 3 bases and V 1 base, and 7 bases lay outside the gene matches. The CDR3: CASSVLAVLLYEQYF. The DNA for the CDR3 is TGTGCCAGCAGCGTACTAGCGGTCCTCCTCTACGAGCAGTACTTC. Together with reference TRBV9 and TRBJ2-7, the CDR3 gives the full variable domain: DSGVTQTPKHLITATGQRVTLRCSPRSGDLSVYWYQQSLDQGLQFLIQYYNGEERAKGNILERFSAQQFPDLHSELNLSSLELGDSALYFCASSVLAVLLYEQYFGPGTRLTVT.

Of note for this clone: Distinct nucleotide sequences in the sample also encode this CDR3. The genes are TRBV27 and TRBJ1-1; D unresolved. The CDR3 consists of 13 residues. V gave up 5 bases and J gave up 1 base, with 8 bases separating them. Germline CDR1 and CDR2: MNHEY and SMNVEV (reference sequence). Written as DNA, the CDR3 is TGTGCCAGCAGTAGCCGCGGGAACACTGAAGCTTTCTTT. As protein: CASSSRGNTEAFF.

This clone has just one count. V is TRBV7-5 and J is TRBJ2-1; TRBD1 reflects the table's D call only, with no check against the DNA. TRBV7-5 is termed a pseudogene. The CDR3 extends over 16 amino acids. This chain's CDR3 is CVRSDGAGSSYNEQFF. CDR3 nucleotides: TGTGTCAGAAGCGATGGGGCCGGATCCTCCTACAATGAGCAGTTCTTC.

This chain uses TRBV27 with TRBJ1-2; the D is unclear. The CDR3 sequence is 14 residues long. Germline values: CDR1 MNHEY, CDR2 SMNVEV (reference sequence). Trimming pared 5 bases from V and 4 bases from J, leaving 14 bases between. CDR3 nucleotide sequence: TGTGCCAGCAGTCCCAGCGCGGGGAGCTATGGCTACACCTTC. As protein: CASSPSAGSYGYTF.